The 2 T cell receptor beta chains below come from one sample, sequenced in a study of T cell responses to AZD1222 COVID-19 vaccine. Using immunoSEQ multiplex PCR, the repertoire was profiled, and TCRdb retains in-frame clones only, with some absent. The repertoire holds some 130,000 clones, roughly 87% seen once, with 2% to 3% in the top ten. Sequencing was performed on peripheral blood, taken 28 days after the second AZD1222 dose. These receptor sequences come from an adult who received the AZD1222 COVID-19 vaccine.

The CDR3 here is CAIGSGLLTSGANVLTF. In DNA form, the CDR3 reads TGTGCCATCGGTTCGGGACTGCTTACGTCTGGGGCCAACGTCCTGACTTTC. The chain joins TRBV10-3 to TRBJ2-6; the D gene is possibly TRBD2 (6 bases). Germline CDR1 ENHRY, CDR2 SYGVKD. The ends were cut back, 8 bases at V and 1 base at J, with 18 bases in the middle. The CDR3 totals 17 residues.

The chain recombines TRBV4-2 with TRBJ2-1, with D tentatively TRBD2 (7 bases). Germline V gene sequence: CDR1 LGHNA, CDR2 YNFKEQ. The CDR3 is made up of 16 amino acids. Trimming removed 4 bases from V and 1 base from J, with 14 bases in between. The CDR3 spells CASSREGGPSYNEQFF. In DNA form, the CDR3 reads TGTGCCAGCAGCCGGGAGGGGGGGCCGTCCTACAATGAGCAGTTCTTC.